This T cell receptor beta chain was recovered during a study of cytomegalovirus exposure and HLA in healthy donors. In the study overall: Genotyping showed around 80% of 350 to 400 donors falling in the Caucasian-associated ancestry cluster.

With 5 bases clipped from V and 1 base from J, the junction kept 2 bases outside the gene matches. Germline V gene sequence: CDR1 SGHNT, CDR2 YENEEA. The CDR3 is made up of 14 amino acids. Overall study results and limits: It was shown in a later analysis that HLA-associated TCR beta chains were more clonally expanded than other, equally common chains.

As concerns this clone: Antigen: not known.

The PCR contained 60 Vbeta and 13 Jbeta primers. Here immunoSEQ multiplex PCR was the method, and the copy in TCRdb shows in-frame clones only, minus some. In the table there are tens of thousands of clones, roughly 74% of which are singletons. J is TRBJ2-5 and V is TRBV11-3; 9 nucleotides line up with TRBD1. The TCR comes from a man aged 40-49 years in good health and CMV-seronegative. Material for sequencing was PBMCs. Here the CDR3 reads CASSPGQGQETQYF. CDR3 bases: TGTGCCAGCAGCCCGGGACAGGGCCAAGAGACCCAGTACTTC. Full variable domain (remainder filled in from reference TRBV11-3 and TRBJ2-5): EAGVVQSPRYKIIEKKQPVAFWCNPISGHNTLYWYLQNLGQGPELLIRYENEEAVDDSQLPKDRFSAERLKGVDSTLKIQPAELGDSAVYLCASSPGQGQETQYFGPGTRLLVL.